This paragraph reports one TCR beta chain. Its specificity is not known. The sample comes from a study of shared clonotypes between healthy human individuals. Trimming took 3 bases from V and 6 from J, leaving 12 bases between them. CDR1 and CDR2 (germline): MNHNS, SASEGT. The CDR3 is 14 amino acids. The split of CD4+ cells yielded CD45RA+ naive and CD45RA-negative memory subsets. Study findings and constraints: Naive CD4 clonotype sharing across a few donors was about 5.3%.

In the sorted-subset replicate PCRs, around 0.2 ug DNA, 25,000 to 35,000 T cell genomes, was used. TCRdb keeps only in-frame clones here, not all; method: immunoSEQ multiplex PCR. The profile shows about 1.1 million clones, 70% to 80% of them singletons. This receptor was identified in a young man in good health. Some clones in this sample may be carry-over from other donors' samples. The chain employs TRBV6-1 and TRBJ1-5; no clear D. Sequenced: memory CD4+ T cells from PBMCs. Indicated subset: CD45RA-negative fraction. This CDR3 is CASSDLWEGQPQHF. The DNA of the CDR3 is TGTGCCAGCAGTGATCTTTGGGAAGGTCAGCCCCAGCATTTT.